The next 6 T cell receptor beta chains were all read from a single sample in a study of beta chain features in type 1 diabetes. Study results and caveats: There was a moderate but significant shortening of TCRB CDR3s in all four CD4+ subsets of Type 1 diabetes patients.

Their recognized antigens are unknown. The entirety of the isolated RNA underwent reverse transcription, so expressed TCRB transcripts were sequenced. Clones were sequenced by immunoSEQ multiplex PCR, and TCRdb holds only the in-frame ones, with some missing. This table has hundreds of thousands of clones, 15% appearing once. The sample consisted of naive CD4+ T cells from blood. The receptors originated from a man younger than 35 with type 1 diabetes.

The chain links TRBV7-2 to TRBJ1-6; 8 positions agree with TRBD1. Germline V gene data show CDR1 as SGHTA and CDR2 as FQGNSA. This CDR3 is 18 amino acids long. The J segment lost 0 bases and the V segment lost 3 bases, leaving 7 bases of the junction unmatched. The CDR3 sequence: CASSFDRGGGSYNSPLHF. The CDR3 DNA sequence: TGTGCCAGCAGCTTTGACAGGGGTGGGGGCTCCTATAATTCACCCCTCCACTTT.

The chain uses TRBV5-1 and TRBJ2-6; tentative D call: TRBD1 (5 bases). V was shortened by 4 bases and J by 1 base, with 12 bases between the two germline ends. The CDR3 is 16 residues long. The germline V gene encodes CDR1 SGHRS and CDR2 YFSETQ. The CDR3 region has the DNA TGCGCCAGCAGCGGCAGGGAACTATCTGGGGCCAACGTCCTGACTTTC. Protein product: CASSGRELSGANVLTF.

V usage is TRBV2 and J usage is TRBJ1-1; D unclear. Germline V gene data show CDR1 as SNHLY and CDR2 as FYNNEI. The V end was cut by 7 bases, the J end by 5 bases, with 8 bases between. The CDR3 totals 11 residues. In DNA, the CDR3 is TGTGCCAGCAAATCTATGACTGAAGCTTTCTTT. This gives the protein CASKSMTEAFF.

The chain uses TRBV7-9 and TRBJ2-7, with a tentative D call TRBD1 (6 bases). The V and J ends lost 5 bases and 1 base respectively, with 12 bases between them. The CDR3 is 14 amino acids. Germline loops: CDR1 SEHNR, CDR2 FQNEAQ (reference sequence). CDR3 nucleotide sequence: TGTGCCAGCAGCCAGAACAGGGATTCCTACGAGCAGTACTTC. This sequence encodes CASSQNRDSYEQYF.

Only a few counts were recorded for this clone. The chain is built from TRBV28 and TRBJ2-1; 8 nucleotides match TRBD2. Germline V gene data show CDR1 as MDHEN and CDR2 as SYDVKM. The CDR3 contains 15 residues. V was pared by 5 bases and J by 6 bases, with 9 bases of the junction left unmatched. The CDR3: CASSTGTRLSNEQFF. The CDR3 nucleotides are TGTGCCAGCAGTACGGGGACTAGGTTGAGCAATGAGCAGTTCTTC.

This clone has a handful of counts. V is TRBV25-1 and J is TRBJ2-6; D may be TRBD1 (5 bases). The CDR3 runs 15 residues. The germline V gene encodes CDR1 MGHDK and CDR2 SYGVNS. Trimming stripped 4 bases from V and 1 base from J, with 8 bases between. The CDR3 here is CASSVPGSGANVLTF. The CDR3 region has the DNA TGTGCCAGCAGTGTTCCAGGGTCTGGGGCCAACGTCCTGACTTTC.